This T cell receptor beta chain was recovered during a study of tumor and adjacent non-tumor tissue in lung cancer. About the research overall: Patients were aged roughly 31 to 76, some 10 men and about 5 women, stage I to III. Each sample yielded roughly 4 million productive TCRbeta reads on average.

Three rounds of nested PCR, following a modified ARM-PCR protocol, produced the TCRbeta library. MiXCR, applied by TCRdb to the multiplex PCR reads, yields one record per CDR3 protein. In the table there are 120,000 or so distinct CDR3 sequences, approximately 84% of which are singletons. RNA was extracted from bulk tissue without any cell sorting. The CDR3 extends over 14 amino acids. The germline gives CDR1 MGHRA, CDR2 YSYEKL. As for this clonotype: The final CDR3 position lacks the conserved phenylalanine or tryptophan, pointing to a likely read error.

This receptor was taken from a man aged 70 or older with non-small cell lung cancer. This chain links TRBV4-1 with TRBJ1-5; D gene unclear. Sequenced: lung tumor tissue. In DNA, the CDR3 is TGCGCCAGTAGCCTCCTGGACAGCAATCAGCCCCAGCATTCT. Translated: CASSLLDSNQPQHS.